This T cell receptor beta chain was sequenced during a study of blood T cell repertoires in COVID-19. Study-wide context: COVID-19 samples, acute and convalescent, were from the United States, Italy and Spain.

Per the original data handling: Counts of nucleated cells, estimated from reference gene primer amplification, were obtained. Libraries were prepared by immunoSEQ multiplex PCR; TCRdb keeps only in-frame clonotypes and omits some of them. V, J and clone size are taken as reported in that table, and D and trimming were inferred from the DNA itself. The data show about 130,000 clones, over 75% seen once. The material sequenced was peripheral blood. This receptor was identified in a man at least 80 years old with active or convalescent COVID-19.

The CDR3 DNA follows: TGTGCCAGCAGCTTAGCGGCAGGGGGTTCTGGCTACACCTTC. This codes for CASSLAAGGSGYTF. The V and J genes are TRBV7-2 and TRBJ1-2; TRBD1 matches 7 bases. Germline loops: CDR1 SGHTA, CDR2 FQGNSA. The junction had 5 bases not matched to a gene; V was cut back by 0 bases and J by 7 bases. The CDR3 has 14 amino acids.